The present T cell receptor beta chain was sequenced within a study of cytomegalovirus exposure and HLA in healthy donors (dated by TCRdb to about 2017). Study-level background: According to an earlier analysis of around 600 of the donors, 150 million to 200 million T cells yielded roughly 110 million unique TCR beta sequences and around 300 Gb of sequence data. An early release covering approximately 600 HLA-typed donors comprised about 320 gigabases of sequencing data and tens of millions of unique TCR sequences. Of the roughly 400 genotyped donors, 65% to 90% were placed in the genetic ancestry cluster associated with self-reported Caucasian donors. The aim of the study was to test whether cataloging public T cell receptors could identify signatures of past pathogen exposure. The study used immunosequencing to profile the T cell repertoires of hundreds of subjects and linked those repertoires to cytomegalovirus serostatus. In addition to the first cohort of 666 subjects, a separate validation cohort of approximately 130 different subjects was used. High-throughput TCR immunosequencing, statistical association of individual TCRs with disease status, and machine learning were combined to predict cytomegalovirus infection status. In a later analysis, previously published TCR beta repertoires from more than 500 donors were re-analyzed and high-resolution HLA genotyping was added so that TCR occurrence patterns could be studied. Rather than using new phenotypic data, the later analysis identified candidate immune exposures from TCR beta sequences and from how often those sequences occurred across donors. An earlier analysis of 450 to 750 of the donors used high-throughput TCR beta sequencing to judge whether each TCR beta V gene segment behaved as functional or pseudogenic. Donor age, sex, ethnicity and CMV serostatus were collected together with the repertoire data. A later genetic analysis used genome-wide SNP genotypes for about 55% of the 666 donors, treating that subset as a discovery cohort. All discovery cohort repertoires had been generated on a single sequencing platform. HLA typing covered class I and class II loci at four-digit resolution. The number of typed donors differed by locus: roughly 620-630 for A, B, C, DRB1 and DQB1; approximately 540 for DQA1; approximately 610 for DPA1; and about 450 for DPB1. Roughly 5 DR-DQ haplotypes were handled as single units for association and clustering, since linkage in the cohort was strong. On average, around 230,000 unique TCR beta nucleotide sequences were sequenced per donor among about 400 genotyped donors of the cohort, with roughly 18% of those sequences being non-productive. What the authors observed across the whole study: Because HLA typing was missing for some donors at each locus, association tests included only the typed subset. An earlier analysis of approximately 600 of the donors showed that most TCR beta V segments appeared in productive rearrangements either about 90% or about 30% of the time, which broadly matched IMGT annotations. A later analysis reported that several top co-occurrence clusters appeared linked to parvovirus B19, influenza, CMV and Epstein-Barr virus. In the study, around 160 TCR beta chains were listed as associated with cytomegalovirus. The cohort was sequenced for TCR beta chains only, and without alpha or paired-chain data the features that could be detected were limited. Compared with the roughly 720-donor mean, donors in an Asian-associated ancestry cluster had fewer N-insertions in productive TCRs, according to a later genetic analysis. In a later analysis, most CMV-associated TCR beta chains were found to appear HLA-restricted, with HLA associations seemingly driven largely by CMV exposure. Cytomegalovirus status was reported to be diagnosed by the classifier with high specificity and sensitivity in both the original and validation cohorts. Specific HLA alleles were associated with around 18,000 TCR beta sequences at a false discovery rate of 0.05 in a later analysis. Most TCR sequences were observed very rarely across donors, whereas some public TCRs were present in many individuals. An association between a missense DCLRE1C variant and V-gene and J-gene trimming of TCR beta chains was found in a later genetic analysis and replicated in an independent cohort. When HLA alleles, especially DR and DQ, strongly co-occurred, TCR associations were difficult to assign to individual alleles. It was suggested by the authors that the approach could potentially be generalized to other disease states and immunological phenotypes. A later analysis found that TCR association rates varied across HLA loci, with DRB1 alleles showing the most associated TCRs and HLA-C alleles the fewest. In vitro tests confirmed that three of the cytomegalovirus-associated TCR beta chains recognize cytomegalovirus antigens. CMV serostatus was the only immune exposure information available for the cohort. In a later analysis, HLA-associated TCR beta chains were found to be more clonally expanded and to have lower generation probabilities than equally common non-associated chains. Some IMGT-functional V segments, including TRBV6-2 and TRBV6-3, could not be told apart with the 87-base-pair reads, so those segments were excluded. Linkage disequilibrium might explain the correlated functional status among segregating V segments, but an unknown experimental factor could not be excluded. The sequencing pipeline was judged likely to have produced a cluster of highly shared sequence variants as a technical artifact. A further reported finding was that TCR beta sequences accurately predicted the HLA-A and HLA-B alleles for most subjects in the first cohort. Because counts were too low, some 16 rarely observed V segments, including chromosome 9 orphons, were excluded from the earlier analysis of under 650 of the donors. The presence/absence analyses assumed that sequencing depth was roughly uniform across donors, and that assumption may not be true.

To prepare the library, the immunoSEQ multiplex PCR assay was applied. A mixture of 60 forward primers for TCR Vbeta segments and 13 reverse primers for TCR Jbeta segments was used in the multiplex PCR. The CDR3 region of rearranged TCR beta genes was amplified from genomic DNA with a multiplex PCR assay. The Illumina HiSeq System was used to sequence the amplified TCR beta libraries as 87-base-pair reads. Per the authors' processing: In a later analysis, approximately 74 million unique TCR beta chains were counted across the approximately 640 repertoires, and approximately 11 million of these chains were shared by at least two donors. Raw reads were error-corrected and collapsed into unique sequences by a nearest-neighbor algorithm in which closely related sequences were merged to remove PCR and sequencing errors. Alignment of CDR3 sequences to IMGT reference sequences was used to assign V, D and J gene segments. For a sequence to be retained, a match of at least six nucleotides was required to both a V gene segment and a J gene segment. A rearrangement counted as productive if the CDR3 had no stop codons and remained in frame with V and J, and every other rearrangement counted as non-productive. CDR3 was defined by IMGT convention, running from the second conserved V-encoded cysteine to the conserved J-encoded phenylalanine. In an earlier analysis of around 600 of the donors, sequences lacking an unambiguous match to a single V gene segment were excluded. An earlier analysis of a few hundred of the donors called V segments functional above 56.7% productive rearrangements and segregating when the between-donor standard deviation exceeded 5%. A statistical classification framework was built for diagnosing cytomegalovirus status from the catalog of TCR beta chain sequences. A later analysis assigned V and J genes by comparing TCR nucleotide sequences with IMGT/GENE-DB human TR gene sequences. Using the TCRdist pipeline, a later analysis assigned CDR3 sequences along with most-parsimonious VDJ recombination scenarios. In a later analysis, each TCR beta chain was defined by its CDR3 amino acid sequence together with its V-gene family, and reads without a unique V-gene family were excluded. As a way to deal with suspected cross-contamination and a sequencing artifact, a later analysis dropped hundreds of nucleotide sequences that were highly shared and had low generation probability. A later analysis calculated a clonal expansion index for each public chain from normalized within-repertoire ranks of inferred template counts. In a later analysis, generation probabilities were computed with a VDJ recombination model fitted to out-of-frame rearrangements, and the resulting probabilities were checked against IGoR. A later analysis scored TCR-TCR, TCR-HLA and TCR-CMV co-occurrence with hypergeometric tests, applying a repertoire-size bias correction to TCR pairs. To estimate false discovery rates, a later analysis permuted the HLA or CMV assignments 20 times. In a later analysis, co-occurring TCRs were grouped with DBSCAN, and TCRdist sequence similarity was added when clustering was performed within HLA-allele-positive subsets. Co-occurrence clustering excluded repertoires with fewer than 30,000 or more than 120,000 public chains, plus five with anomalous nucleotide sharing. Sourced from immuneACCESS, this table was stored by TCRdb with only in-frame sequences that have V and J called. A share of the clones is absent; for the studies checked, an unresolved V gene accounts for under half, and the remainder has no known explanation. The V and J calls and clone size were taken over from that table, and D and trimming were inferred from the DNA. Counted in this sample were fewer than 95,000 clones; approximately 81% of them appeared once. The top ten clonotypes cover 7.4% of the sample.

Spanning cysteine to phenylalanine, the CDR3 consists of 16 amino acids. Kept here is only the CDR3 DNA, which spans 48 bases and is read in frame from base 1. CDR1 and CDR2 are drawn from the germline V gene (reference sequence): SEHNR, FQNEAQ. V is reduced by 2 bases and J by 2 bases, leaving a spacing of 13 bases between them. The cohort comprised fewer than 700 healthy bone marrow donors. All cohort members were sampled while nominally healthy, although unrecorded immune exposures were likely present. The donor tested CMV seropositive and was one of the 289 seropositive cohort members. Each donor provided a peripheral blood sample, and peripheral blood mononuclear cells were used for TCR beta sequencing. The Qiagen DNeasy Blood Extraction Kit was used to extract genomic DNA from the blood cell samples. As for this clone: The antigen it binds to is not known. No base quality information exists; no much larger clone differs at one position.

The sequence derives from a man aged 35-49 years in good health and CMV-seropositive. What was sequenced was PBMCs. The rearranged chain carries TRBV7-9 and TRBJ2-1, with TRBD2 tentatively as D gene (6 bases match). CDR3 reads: CASSLKGGTTYNEQFF. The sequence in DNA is TGTGCCAGCAGCTTAAAGGGCGGGACGACCTACAATGAGCAGTTCTTC.